The rows below give T cell receptor beta chains drawn from one sample of a study of blood T cell repertoires in COVID-19. TCRdb's table, derived via immunoSEQ multiplex PCR, lists solely in-frame clones and lacks some. The sample shows about 74,000 clones, 60% to 80% of them seen only once. The sequenced sample consisted of peripheral blood. The receptors shown here come from a human donor in a cohort sampled during active COVID-19. CDR3s include the opening cysteine and the closing phenylalanine or tryptophan. The order of the fields is V gene, J gene, D gene, clone size, CDR3 protein, CDR3 DNA. D genes are given only for firm matches. Size tells how often a clone was seen (once, few, many) or the class of an expanded clone, and some rows leave it out.

TRBV4-3	TRBJ1-2	TRBD1	once	CASSQETQGNRYYGYTF	TGCGCCAGCAGCCAAGAGACACAGGGGAATCGTTACTATGGCTACACCTTC
TRBV11-2	TRBJ2-7	-	-	CASSPLDAAYEQYF	TGTGCCAGCAGCCCCCTAGACGCGGCCTACGAGCAGTACTTC
TRBV30	TRBJ1-4	TRBD1	-	CAWNLGQGAREKLFF	TGTGCCTGGAATCTCGGACAGGGGGCGCGGGAAAAACTGTTTTTT
TRBV7-2	TRBJ1-4	-	-	CASSFAGANEKLFF	TGTGCCAGCAGCTTCGCAGGGGCTAATGAAAAACTGTTTTTT
TRBV6-5	TRBJ2-7	TRBD1	-	CASRRDRGSYEQYF	TGTGCCAGCAGACGGGACAGGGGTTCCTACGAGCAGTACTTC
TRBV10-1	TRBJ1-2	-	-	CASLPDQQLNYGYTF	TGCGCCAGCCTTCCCGACCAACAGCTAAACTATGGCTACACCTTC
TRBV11-2	TRBJ1-4	-	-	CASSLGAGTNEKLFF	TGTGCCAGCAGCTTAGGGGCCGGAACTAATGAAAAACTGTTTTTT
TRBV18	TRBJ1-2	-	-	CASSPSGEADYGYTF	TGTGCCAGCTCACCATCGGGGGAAGCTGACTATGGCTACACCTTC
TRBV19	TRBJ1-6	TRBD1	once	CASSMIGQGGSPLHF	TGTGCCAGTAGTATGATCGGACAGGGTGGTTCACCCCTCCACTTT
TRBV6-5	TRBJ1-2	TRBD1	-	CATRDRFYGYTF	TGTGCCACCCGGGACAGATTCTATGGCTACACCTTC
TRBV15	TRBJ2-2	-	-	CATSRRTVNTGELFF	TGTGCCACCAGCAGGCGGACTGTAAACACCGGGGAGCTGTTTTTT
TRBV7-2	TRBJ2-1	TRBD2	-	CASSSAGLAGVGEQFF	TGTGCCAGCAGCTCAGCGGGACTAGCGGGAGTGGGTGAGCAGTTCTTC
TRBV9	TRBJ2-3	TRBD1	-	CASSVFGQADTQYF	TGTGCCAGCAGCGTGTTCGGACAGGCAGATACGCAGTATTTT
TRBV19	TRBJ2-4	-	-	CASSIREGGKNIQYF	TGTGCCAGTAGTATAAGGGAAGGGGGCAAAAACATTCAGTACTTC
TRBV29-1	TRBJ1-2	TRBD1	-	CSVEVGLTGGPSGYTF	TGCAGCGTTGAGGTCGGTTTGACAGGGGGACCGAGTGGCTACACCTTC
TRBV24-1	TRBJ2-1	TRBD2	few	CATSDLSGGSYNEQFF	TGTGCCACCAGTGATTTGAGCGGGGGCTCCTACAATGAGCAGTTCTTC
TRBV24-1	TRBJ1-1	TRBD1	-	CATSRTGFEAFF	TGTGCCACCAGCAGGACAGGTTTTGAAGCTTTCTTT
TRBV4-1	TRBJ1-4	-	-	CASSQDRNRATNEKLFF	TGCGCCAGCAGCCAAGACCGTAATCGGGCAACTAATGAAAAACTGTTTTTT
TRBV6-6	TRBJ2-7	-	-	CASSYFVGYEQYF	TGTGCCAGCAGTTACTTCGTCGGTTACGAGCAGTACTTC
TRBV7-2	TRBJ1-5	TRBD1	-	CASSLVSRGRNQPQHF	TGTGCCAGCAGCTTAGTATCCAGGGGGCGGAATCAGCCCCAGCATTTT
TRBV2	TRBJ1-1	-	-	CASSVLTGGTEAFF	TGTGCCAGCAGTGTTTTGACAGGCGGGACTGAAGCTTTCTTT
TRBV2	TRBJ1-3	TRBD1	once	CASSEFGTGAPHSGNTIYF	TGTGCCAGCAGTGAATTCGGGACAGGGGCTCCTCACTCTGGAAACACCATATATTTT
TRBV7-2	TRBJ2-5	-	-	CASSSHREETQYF	TGTGCCAGCAGCTCTCACAGGGAGGAGACCCAGTACTTC
TRBV19	TRBJ1-1	TRBD1	few	CASSNTGGTEAFF	TGTGCCAGTAGTAACACAGGGGGCACTGAAGCTTTCTTT
TRBV11-1	TRBJ1-1	TRBD1	-	CASSPKEARTGGEAFF	TGTGCCAGCAGCCCAAAGGAGGCTCGCACAGGGGGTGAAGCTTTCTTT
TRBV11-3	TRBJ1-2	-	-	CASSPAGGYGYTF	TGTGCCAGCAGCCCTGCCGGAGGATATGGCTACACCTTC
TRBV24-1	TRBJ2-1	TRBD1	-	CATSDADRDEQFF	TGTGCCACCAGTGACGCTGACAGGGACGAGCAGTTCTTC
TRBV27	TRBJ2-7	TRBD2	-	CASSSSRGGDYEQYF	TGTGCCAGCAGTTCCTCACGCGGGGGGGACTACGAGCAGTACTTC
TRBV29-1	TRBJ2-3	-	-	CSVVPAEYTDTQYF	TGCAGCGTTGTCCCAGCGGAGTACACAGATACGCAGTATTTT
TRBV5-4	TRBJ1-3	-	few	CASSLRETGNTIYF	TGTGCCAGCAGCTTGAGGGAGACTGGAAACACCATATATTTT
TRBV19	TRBJ1-2	TRBD1	-	CASSFMGQKLNYGYTF	TGTGCCAGTAGCTTCATGGGACAGAAACTAAACTATGGCTACACCTTC
TRBV5-5	TRBJ1-5	-	-	CASSFGGAGNQPQHF	TGTGCCAGCAGCTTCGGAGGAGCAGGCAATCAGCCCCAGCATTTT
TRBV6-6	TRBJ2-2	TRBD2	-	CASSSSGGGTGELFF	TGTGCCAGCAGCTCTAGCGGGGGAGGGACCGGGGAGCTGTTTTTT
TRBV2	TRBJ1-2	TRBD1	-	CASSYDRGEGRGYTF	TGTGCCAGCAGTTACGACAGGGGCGAGGGAAGGGGCTACACCTTC
TRBV27	TRBJ2-3	TRBD2	-	CASSLAPSGATQYF	TGTGCCAGCAGTTTGGCGCCTAGCGGGGCGACGCAGTATTTT
TRBV3-1/TRBV3-2	TRBJ1-3	-	-	CASKLPGGLAGNTIYF	TGTGCCAGCAAACTTCCCGGGGGGTTGGCTGGAAACACCATATATTTT
TRBV24-1	TRBJ1-5	-	-	CATSGGGLPQHF	TGTGCCACCAGTGGGGGGGGTTTGCCCCAGCATTTT
TRBV19	TRBJ2-7	TRBD1	-	CASSTQGQGGSYEQYF	TGTGCCAGTAGTACTCAGGGACAGGGGGGAAGCTACGAGCAGTACTTC
TRBV7-2	TRBJ2-5	-	-	CASSHRGGVETQYF	TGTGCCAGCAGCCACAGGGGCGGGGTGGAGACCCAGTACTTC
TRBV28	TRBJ1-6	-	few	CASSFGLNNSPLHF	TGTGCCAGCAGTTTCGGACTGAATAATTCACCCCTCCACTTT
TRBV7-9	TRBJ1-3	-	-	CASSLVHVRDRPSGNTIYF	TGTGCCAGCAGCTTAGTCCATGTACGAGACAGGCCCTCTGGAAACACCATATATTTT